The entry below describes one TCR beta chain. Its antigen is unidentified. Losses at the gene ends were 3 bases for V and 9 bases for J; bases not matched to a gene: 9. The CDR3 spans 14 residues. In germline, CDR1 is DFQATT, CDR2 SNEGSKA (reference sequence). Time point noted: newly diagnosed GD, antithyroid drugs for less than 3 months. RNA isolated from PBMCs was used to make the TCR library. In Xi'an, China, an endocrinology department was the source of patients. The authors built TCR beta libraries using iRepertoire HTBI primers and Arm-PCR of CDR3 regions. TCRdb re-analysed the multiplex PCR reads in MiXCR, keeping a single row per CDR3 protein. The sample lists more than 450,000 distinct CDR3 sequences, more than 10% seen once, with over 7% in the top ten. These data originate in a study of regulatory T cells in long-lasting Graves disease. In the study overall: Recently diagnosed Graves' patients had received antithyroid drugs for under 3 months. Whole-study results and caveats: Whereas new patients shared some 970 public clonotypes, persistent patients shared more, at a few thousand.

A further study also used this sample, focusing on T cells in Graves' hyperthyroidism and ophthalmopathy. That work states: Clinicians diagnosed patients from clinical symptoms, serum thyroxine and TRAb, thyroid ultrasound and orbital computed tomography.

This material consisted of peripheral blood mononuclear cells (PBMCs), taken at new diagnosis, from a patient treated with antithyroid drugs. This sequence joins TRBV20-1 and TRBJ2-5; 11 bases fit TRBD2. This TCR was recovered from a woman aged 25 to 39 with Graves disease. The CDR3 sequence: CSARAPSGGHAQYF. The CDR3, as DNA: TGCAGTGCTAGGGCCCCTAGCGGGGGGCATGCCCAGTACTTC.